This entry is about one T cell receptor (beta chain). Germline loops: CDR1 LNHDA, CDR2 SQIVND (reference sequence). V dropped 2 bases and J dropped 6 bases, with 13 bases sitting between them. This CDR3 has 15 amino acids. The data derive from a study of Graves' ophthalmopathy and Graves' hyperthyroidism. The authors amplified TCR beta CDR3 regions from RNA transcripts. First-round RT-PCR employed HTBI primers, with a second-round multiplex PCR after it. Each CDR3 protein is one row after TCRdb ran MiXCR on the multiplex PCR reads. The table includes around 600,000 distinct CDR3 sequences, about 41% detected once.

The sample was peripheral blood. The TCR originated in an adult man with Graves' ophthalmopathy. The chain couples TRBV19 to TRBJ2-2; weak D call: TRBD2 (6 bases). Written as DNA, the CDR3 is TGTGCCAGTAGTATAAAGCGGGTCCATTCCGGGGAGCTGTTTTTT. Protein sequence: CASSIKRVHSGELFF.